The entry below gives a single T cell receptor (beta chain) sequence along with its context. What it binds is unknown. UMIs accompanied the 5'RACE template switching by which TCR beta cDNA was made. TCRdb re-called the 5' RACE reads and gives one entry per CDR3 protein, without DNA. This sample carries 500,000 to 600,000 distinct CDR3 sequences, with approximately 3.6% going to the ten biggest clones. This specimen belongs to a study of T cells expressing NK-cell markers. At the level of the study: All TCR beta repertoires analysed originated from sorted CD3+CD56+NKG2C+, CD3+CD56+NKG2C- and CD3+CD56-NKG2C+ T cells. Seven donors tested HCMV-seropositive and one tested seronegative among the eight sequenced. Notes on the study in general: For a handful of donors, these clonotypes were likewise the leading ones in the CD3+CD56-NKG2C+ fraction.

The CDR3 covers 14 residues. J is TRBJ1-2 and V is TRBV12-3 or TRBV12-4; TCRdb's D call of TRBD1 is untestable without DNA. The sample comprised blood T cells: a sorted CD56 or NKG2C T cell subset, CD4+ or CD8+ T cells, or bulk PBMC T cells (not recorded which). The TCR originated in a man between 18 and 35 years old in good health. This CDR3 is CASSIPDGNYGYTF.